This T cell receptor beta chain was documented in a study of T cells in Graves' hyperthyroidism and ophthalmopathy. This clonotype turned up a few times. Amplification yielded TCR beta CDR3 regions, with RNA transcripts as the source. HTBI primers drove first-round RT-PCR of the TCR CDR3. TCRdb passed the multiplex PCR reads through MiXCR, listing each CDR3 protein once. The sample shows under 650,000 distinct CDR3 sequences, roughly 16% of them seen only once. The CDR3 covers 17 residues. Germline values: CDR1 MDHEN, CDR2 SYDVKM. V shed 5 bases and J 10 bases; nucleotides not matched to a gene: 16. V and J are TRBV28 and TRBJ2-1, with 11 bases lining up with TRBD2. The clonotype originates from a woman aged 25 to 39 with Graves' hyperthyroidism. The sequenced sample was blood. CDR3 amino acids: CASSTTMGSGRAWEQFF. CDR3 DNA: TGTGCCAGCAGTACCACCATGGGTAGCGGGAGGGCTTGGGAGCAGTTCTTC.